In its sample, the clone carrying this TCR beta chain was seen a few times. The entry originates in a study of patients and donors after allogeneic stem cell transplantation. TCRdb fed the RT-PCR reads into MiXCR, producing one record per CDR3 protein. The repertoire holds 920,000 or so distinct CDR3 sequences, with about 20% as singletons. This CDR3 region has 12 residues. V was pared by 3 bases and J by 4 bases, with 9 bases between. Germline V gene lookup returns CDR1 DFQATT and CDR2 SNEGSKA (reference sequence). This TCR was sampled from a human donor who was either an allogeneic HSCT recipient or a stem cell or donor lymphocyte infusion donor (not recorded which). It is not recorded whose cells these are; they may come from a transplant donor. This chain links TRBV20-1 with TRBJ1-2; D remains ambiguous. The specimen sequenced was blood, either unsorted or a sorted T cell fraction (not recorded which). The CDR3 bases are TGCAGTGCTAGTGATGCAGGCTATGGCTACACCTTC. This encodes CSASDAGYGYTF.